The sequence of this T cell receptor beta chain was determined in a study of cytomegalovirus exposure and HLA in healthy donors. Study-level information: As released early, the data held about 85 million unique TCRs from HLA-typed donors.

PCR primers comprised 60 Vbeta and 13 Jbeta primers. Data came from immunoSEQ multiplex PCR; TCRdb stores just in-frame clones and leaves some out. The sample yields about 130,000 clones, around three fifths seen once. Germline loops: CDR1 MNHEY, CDR2 SMNVEV (reference sequence). Trimming pared 5 bases from V and 3 bases from J, leaving 26 bases between. The length of the CDR3 is 18 residues. This TCR derives from a woman between 40 and 50 years old in good health and CMV-seronegative. Sequences were obtained from PBMCs. The chain joins TRBV27 to TRBJ2-7, with a possible D match to TRBD1 (6 bases). The CDR3 bases are TGTGCCAGCAGTCCACACCTGGTTGGCAGGGGCAGGGACTACGAGCAGTACTTC. Encoded protein: CASSPHLVGRGRDYEQYF.